This TCR beta chain was sequenced during a study of T cell responses to AZD1222 COVID-19 vaccine. Profiling relied on immunoSEQ multiplex PCR, and the TCRdb table lists in-frame clones only, not all of them. The table has around 97,000 clones, 75% to 95% seen once. Worth noting for this clone: Its specificity is unknown.

Study-wide points: At baseline, seropositivity was found in only a handful of AZD1222 recipients. Repertoires in all cases were sampled only once the peak T cell response had passed. Nearly half of the spike-specific TCRs reportedly recognize variant regions that carry no mutations. Two AZD1222 doses significantly raised spike-specific TCR breadth and depth over controls.

The CDR3 contains 16 residues. Germline values: CDR1 SGDLS, CDR2 YYNGEE. The V segment lost 0 bases and the J segment 5 bases; nucleotides outside the gene matches: 5. The clonotype comes from an adult in good health. Specimen: peripheral blood, collected on day 0 of AZD1222 vaccination. This chain connects TRBV9 to TRBJ2-1; 10 positions match TRBD2. The CDR3 bases are TGTGCCAGCAGCGTAGGGCTAGCGGGAGCCAACAATGAGCAGTTCTTC. This sequence encodes CASSVGLAGANNEQFF.